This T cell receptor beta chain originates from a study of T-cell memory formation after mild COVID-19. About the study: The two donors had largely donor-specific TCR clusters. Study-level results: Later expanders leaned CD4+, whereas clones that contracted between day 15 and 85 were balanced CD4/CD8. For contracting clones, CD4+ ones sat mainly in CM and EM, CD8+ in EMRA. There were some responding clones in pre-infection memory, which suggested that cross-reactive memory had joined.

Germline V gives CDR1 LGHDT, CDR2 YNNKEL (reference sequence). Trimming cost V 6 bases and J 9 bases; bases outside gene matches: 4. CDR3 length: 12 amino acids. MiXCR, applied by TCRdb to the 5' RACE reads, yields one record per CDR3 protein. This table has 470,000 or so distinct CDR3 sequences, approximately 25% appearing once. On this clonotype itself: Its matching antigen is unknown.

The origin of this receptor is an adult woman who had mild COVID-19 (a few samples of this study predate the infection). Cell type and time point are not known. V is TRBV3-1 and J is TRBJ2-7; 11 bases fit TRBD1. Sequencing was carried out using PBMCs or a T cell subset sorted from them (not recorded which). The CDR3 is CASRGDRGVQYF. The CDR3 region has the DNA TGTGCCAGCAGGGGGGACAGGGGGGTGCAGTACTTC.